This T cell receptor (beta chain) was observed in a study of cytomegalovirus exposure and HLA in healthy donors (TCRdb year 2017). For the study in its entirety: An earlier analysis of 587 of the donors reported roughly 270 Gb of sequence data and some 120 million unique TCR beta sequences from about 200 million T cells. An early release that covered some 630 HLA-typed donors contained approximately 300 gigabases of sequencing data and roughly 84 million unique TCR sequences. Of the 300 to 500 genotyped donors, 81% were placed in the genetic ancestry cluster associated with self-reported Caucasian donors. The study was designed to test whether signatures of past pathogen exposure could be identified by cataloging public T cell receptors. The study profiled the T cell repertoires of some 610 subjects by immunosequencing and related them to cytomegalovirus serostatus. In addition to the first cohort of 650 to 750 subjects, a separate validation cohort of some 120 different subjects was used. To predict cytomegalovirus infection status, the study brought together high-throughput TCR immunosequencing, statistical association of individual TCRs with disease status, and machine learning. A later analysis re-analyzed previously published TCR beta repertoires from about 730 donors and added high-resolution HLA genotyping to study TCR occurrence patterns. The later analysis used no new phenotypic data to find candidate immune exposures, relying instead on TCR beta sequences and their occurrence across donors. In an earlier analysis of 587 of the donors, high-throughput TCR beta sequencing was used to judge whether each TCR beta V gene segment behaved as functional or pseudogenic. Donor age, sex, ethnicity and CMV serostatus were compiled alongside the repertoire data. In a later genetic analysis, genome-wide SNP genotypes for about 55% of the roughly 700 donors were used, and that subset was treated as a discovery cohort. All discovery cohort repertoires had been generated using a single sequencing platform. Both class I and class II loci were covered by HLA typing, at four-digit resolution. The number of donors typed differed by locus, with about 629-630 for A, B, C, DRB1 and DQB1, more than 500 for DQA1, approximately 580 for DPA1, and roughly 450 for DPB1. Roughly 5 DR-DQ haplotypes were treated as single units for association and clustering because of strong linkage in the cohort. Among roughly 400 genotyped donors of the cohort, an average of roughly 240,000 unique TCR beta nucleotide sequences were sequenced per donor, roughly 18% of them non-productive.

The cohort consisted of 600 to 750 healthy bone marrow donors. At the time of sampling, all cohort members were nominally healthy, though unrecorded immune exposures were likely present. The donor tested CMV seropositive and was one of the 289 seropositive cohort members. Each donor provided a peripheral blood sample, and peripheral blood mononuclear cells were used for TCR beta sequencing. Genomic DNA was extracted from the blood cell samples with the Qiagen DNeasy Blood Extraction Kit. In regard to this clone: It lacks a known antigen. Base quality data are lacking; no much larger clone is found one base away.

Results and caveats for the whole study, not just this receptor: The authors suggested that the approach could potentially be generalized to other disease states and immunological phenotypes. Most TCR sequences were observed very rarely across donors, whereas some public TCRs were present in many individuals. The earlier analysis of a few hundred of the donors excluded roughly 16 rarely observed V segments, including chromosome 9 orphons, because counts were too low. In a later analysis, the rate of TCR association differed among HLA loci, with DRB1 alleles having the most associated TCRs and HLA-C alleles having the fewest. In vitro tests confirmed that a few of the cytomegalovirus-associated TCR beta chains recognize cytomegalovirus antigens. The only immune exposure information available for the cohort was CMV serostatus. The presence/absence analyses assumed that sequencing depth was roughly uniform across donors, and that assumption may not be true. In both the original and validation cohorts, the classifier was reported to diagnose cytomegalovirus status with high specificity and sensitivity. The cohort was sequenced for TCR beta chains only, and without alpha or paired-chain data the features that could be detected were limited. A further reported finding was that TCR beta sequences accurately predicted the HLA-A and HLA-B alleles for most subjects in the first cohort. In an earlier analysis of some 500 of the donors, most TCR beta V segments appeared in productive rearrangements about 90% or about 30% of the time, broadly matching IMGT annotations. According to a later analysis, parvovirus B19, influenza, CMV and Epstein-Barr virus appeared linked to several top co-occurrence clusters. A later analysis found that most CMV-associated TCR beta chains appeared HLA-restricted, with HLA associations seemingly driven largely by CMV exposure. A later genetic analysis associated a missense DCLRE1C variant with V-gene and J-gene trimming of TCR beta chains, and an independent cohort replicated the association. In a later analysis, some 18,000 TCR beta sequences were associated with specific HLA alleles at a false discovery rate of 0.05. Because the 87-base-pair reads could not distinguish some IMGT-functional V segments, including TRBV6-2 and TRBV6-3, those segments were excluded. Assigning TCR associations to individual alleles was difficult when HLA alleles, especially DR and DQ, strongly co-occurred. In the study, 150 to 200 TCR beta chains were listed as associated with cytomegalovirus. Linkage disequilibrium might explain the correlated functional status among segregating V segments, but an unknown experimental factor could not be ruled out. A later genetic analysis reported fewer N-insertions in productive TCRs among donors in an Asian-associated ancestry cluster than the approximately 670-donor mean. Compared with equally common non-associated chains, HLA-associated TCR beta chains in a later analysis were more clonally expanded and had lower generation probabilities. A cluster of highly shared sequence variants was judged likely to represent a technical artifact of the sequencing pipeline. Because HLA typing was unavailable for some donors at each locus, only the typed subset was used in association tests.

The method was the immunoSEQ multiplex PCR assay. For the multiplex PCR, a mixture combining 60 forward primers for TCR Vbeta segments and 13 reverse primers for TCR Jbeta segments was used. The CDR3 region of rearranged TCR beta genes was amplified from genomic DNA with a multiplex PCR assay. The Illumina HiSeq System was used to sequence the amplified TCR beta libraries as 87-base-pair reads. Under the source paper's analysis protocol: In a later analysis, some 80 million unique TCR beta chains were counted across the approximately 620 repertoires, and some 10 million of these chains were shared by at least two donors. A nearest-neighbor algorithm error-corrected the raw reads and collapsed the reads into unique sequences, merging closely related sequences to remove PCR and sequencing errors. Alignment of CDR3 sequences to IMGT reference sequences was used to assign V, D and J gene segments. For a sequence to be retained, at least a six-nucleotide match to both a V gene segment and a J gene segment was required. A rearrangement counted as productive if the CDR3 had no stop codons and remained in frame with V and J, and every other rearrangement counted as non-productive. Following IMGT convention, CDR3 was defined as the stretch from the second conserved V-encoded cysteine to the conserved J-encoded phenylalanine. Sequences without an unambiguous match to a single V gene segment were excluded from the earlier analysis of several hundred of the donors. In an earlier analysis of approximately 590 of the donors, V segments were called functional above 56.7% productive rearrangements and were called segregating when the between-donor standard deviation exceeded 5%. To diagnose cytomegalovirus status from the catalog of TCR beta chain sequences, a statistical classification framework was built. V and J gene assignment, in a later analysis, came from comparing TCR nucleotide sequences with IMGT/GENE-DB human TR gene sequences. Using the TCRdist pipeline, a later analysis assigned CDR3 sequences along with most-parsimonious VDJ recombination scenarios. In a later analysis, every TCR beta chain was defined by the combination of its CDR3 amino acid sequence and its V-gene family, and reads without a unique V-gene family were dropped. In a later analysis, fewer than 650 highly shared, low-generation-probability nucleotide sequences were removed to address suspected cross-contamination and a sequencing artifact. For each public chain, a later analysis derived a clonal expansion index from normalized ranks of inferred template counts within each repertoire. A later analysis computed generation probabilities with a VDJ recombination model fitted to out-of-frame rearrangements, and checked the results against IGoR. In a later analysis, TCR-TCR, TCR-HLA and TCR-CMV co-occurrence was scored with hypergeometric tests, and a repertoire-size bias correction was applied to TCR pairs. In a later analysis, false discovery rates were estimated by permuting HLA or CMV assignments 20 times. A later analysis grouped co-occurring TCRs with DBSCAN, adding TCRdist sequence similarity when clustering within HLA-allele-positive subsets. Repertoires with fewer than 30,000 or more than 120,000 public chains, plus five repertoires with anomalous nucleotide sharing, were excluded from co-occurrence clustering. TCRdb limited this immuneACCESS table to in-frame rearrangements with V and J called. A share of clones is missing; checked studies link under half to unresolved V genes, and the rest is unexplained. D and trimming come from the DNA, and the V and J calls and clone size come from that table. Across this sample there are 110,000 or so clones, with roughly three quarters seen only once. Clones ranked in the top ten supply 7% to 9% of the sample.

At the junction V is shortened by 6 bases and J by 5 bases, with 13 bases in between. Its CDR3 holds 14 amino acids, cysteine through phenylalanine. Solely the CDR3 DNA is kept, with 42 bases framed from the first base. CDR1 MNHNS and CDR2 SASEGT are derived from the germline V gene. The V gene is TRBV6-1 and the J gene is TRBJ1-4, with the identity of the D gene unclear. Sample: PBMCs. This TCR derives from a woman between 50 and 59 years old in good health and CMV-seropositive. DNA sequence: TGTGCCAGCAGCTCCGGGGTCCTAAATGAAAAACTGTTTTTT. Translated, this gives CASSSGVLNEKLFF.